This is a list of T cell receptor beta chains from one sample in a study of T cell changes during pregnancy in multiple sclerosis. Assay used: immunoSEQ multiplex PCR; TCRdb lists only in-frame clones, some missing. The profile shows approximately 64,000 clones, around 90% of them singletons. The source material was peripheral blood, sampled in the second trimester of pregnancy. The receptors come from a female donor in good health, enrolled as a control in a pregnancy study. Each CDR3 is given with its conserved first and last residue. D genes are given only for firm matches. Only some rows state a clone size, as once, few, many or a class for expanded clones.

v_call	d_call	clone_size	cdr3_length	j_call	cdr3_nt	cdr3_aa
TRBV27	TRBD1	NA	14	TRBJ2-7	TGTGCCAGCAGCGCCGGGACAGGGATCTACGAGCAGTACTTC	CASSAGTGIYEQYF
TRBV5-6	NA	once	15	TRBJ2-7	TGTGCCAGCAGCTTACGAGGCAGGGTGAAGTACGAGCAGTACTTC	CASSLRGRVKYEQYF
TRBV5-1	TRBD1	NA	17	TRBJ2-6	TGCGCCAGCAGCTTGTCCCCACAGGGGACTGGGGCCAACGTCCTGACTTTC	CASSLSPQGTGANVLTF
TRBV30	NA	NA	15	TRBJ2-2	TGTGCCTGGAGTGTGGCAGGGGTGGGGACCGGGGAGCTGTTTTTT	CAWSVAGVGTGELFF
TRBV27	TRBD2	NA	16	TRBJ2-1	TGTGCCAGCAGTTTACCACTAGCGGGTACCTACAATGAGCAGTTCTTC	CASSLPLAGTYNEQFF
TRBV28	NA	NA	16	TRBJ2-7	TGTGCCAGCTCATCTTTAGCGGCAAAAATCCCCTACGAGCAGTACTTC	CASSSLAAKIPYEQYF
TRBV6-5	NA	NA	12	TRBJ1-1	TGTGCCACACAGGAGGGCTACACTGAAGCTTTCTTT	CATQEGYTEAFF
TRBV12-5	NA	NA	12	TRBJ2-3	TGTGCTAGTGGTTCGCGCCGGGATACGCAGTATTTT	CASGSRRDTQYF
TRBV27	NA	NA	14	TRBJ1-2	TGTGCCAGCAGTCGGACGGACTTGGGCTATGGCTACACCTTC	CASSRTDLGYGYTF
TRBV5-1	NA	few	15	TRBJ1-2	TGCGCCAGCAGCGCCCGGATGGGATCCACGGGGGGCTACACCTTC	CASSARMGSTGGYTF
TRBV27	NA	NA	14	TRBJ2-2	TGTGCCAGCAGAAGGACAGTAAACCCCGGGGAGCTGTTTTTT	CASRRTVNPGELFF
TRBV6-6	NA	NA	14	TRBJ1-5	TGTGCCAGCAGGACCACAGGGAGCAATCAGCCCCAGCATTTT	CASRTTGSNQPQHF
TRBV27	NA	NA	12	TRBJ2-7	TGTGCCAGCAGTCAATCTGGGCTGGAGCAGTACTTC	CASSQSGLEQYF
TRBV7-2	NA	once	13	TRBJ2-5	TGTGCCAGCAGCTTCATGGAGGGGGAGACCCAGTACTTC	CASSFMEGETQYF
TRBV7-9	TRBD2	NA	19	TRBJ2-3	TGTGCCAGCAGCCCACCTCGGGGCGGGAGACGGGGGACCACAGATACGCAGTATTTT	CASSPPRGGRRGTTDTQYF
TRBV27	NA	NA	13	TRBJ1-2	TGTGCCAGCAGCTCAGCAGGGGTCAGGGGCTACACCTTC	CASSSAGVRGYTF
TRBV2	TRBD1	once	15	TRBJ2-3	TGTGCCAGCCGAAGGGACAGTGCTAGCACAGATACGCAGTATTTT	CASRRDSASTDTQYF
TRBV7-6	TRBD1	NA	16	TRBJ2-1	TGTGCCAGCAGCTTGCCTGACAGGGGTTCCTACAATGAGCAGTTCTTC	CASSLPDRGSYNEQFF
TRBV27	TRBD2	NA	18	TRBJ2-2	TGTGCCAGCAGTCCGCACGTTGTCGGGACTAGCCTCCACGGGGAGCTGTTTTTT	CASSPHVVGTSLHGELFF
TRBV7-9	TRBD1	NA	17	TRBJ2-7	TGTGCCAGCAGCTCCGCCTTCTTTGGACAGGGAAACTACGAGCAGTACTTC	CASSSAFFGQGNYEQYF
TRBV7-2	TRBD1	NA	14	TRBJ1-2	TGTGCCAGCAGCTCAGGACAGGGGAGCTATGGCTACACCTTC	CASSSGQGSYGYTF
TRBV7-9	NA	NA	15	TRBJ1-5	TGTGCCAGCAGCTTAGGTGGACTGAACAATCAGCCCCAGCATTTT	CASSLGGLNNQPQHF
TRBV27	NA	NA	16	TRBJ1-5	TGTGCCAGCAGTTTAGAGGCGTCGGCAAGCAATCAGCCCCAGCATTTT	CASSLEASASNQPQHF
TRBV9	NA	NA	15	TRBJ1-6	TGTGCCAGCAGCGTAGGCGGGATTGATAATTCACCCCTCCACTTT	CASSVGGIDNSPLHF
TRBV5-4	TRBD2	NA	16	TRBJ2-2	TGTGCCAGCAGCTCCTTGGGGGGGGGACGCACCGGGGAGCTGTTTTTT	CASSSLGGGRTGELFF
TRBV27	TRBD1	NA	14	TRBJ2-2	TGTGCCAGCACCGGGACAGGGGTGGCCGGGGAGCTGTTTTTT	CASTGTGVAGELFF
TRBV7-8	TRBD1	NA	14	TRBJ1-1	TGTGCCAGCAGCTATCCGGGACAGGGCACTGAAGCTTTCTTT	CASSYPGQGTEAFF
TRBV18	NA	NA	15	TRBJ2-1	TGTGCCAGCTCACCACCGCTGGGCTTCTACAATGAGCAGTTCTTC	CASSPPLGFYNEQFF
TRBV7-6	NA	NA	17	TRBJ1-3	TGTGCCAGCAGCTTAGAAAATCATAATCTTGCGGGAAACACCATATATTTT	CASSLENHNLAGNTIYF
TRBV15	TRBD1	NA	15	TRBJ1-2	TGTGCCACCAAACCAGGACAGGGCCGGGAAAATGGCTACACCTTC	CATKPGQGRENGYTF
TRBV6-5	NA	NA	15	TRBJ1-3	TGTGCCAGCAGTTACGAGGGATCCACTGGAAACACCATATATTTT	CASSYEGSTGNTIYF
TRBV6-5	NA	NA	14	TRBJ1-1	TGTGCCAGCAGTTACTCGAACAGAAACACTGAAGCTTTCTTT	CASSYSNRNTEAFF
TRBV6-6	NA	NA	11	TRBJ2-1	TGTGCCAGCAGTAAACTCCATGAGCAGTTCTTC	CASSKLHEQFF
TRBV9	NA	NA	15	TRBJ1-3	TGTGCCAGCAGCGTACTGGGACACTCTGGAAACACCATATATTTT	CASSVLGHSGNTIYF
TRBV4-1	TRBD1	few	17	TRBJ1-3	TGCGCCAGCAGCCCCGCCCCAACAGGGGGCTCTGGAAACACCATATATTTT	CASSPAPTGGSGNTIYF
TRBV2	TRBD1	NA	18	TRBJ1-2	TGTGCCAGCAGTGGCCCCCTCTCGACAGGGCTAGCTAACTATGGCTACACCTTC	CASSGPLSTGLANYGYTF
TRBV7-9	NA	NA	13	TRBJ1-1	TGTGCCAGCAGCTTAGTCGCGGGGACTGAAGCTTTCTTT	CASSLVAGTEAFF
TRBV4-1	NA	NA	13	TRBJ2-3	TGCGCCAGCGCACTTGGGACAACAGATACGCAGTATTTT	CASALGTTDTQYF
TRBV5-1	TRBD1	NA	14	TRBJ2-7	TGCGCCAGCAGCCTCGGACAGGGGTTCTACGAGCAGTACTTC	CASSLGQGFYEQYF
TRBV7-7	TRBD2	NA	20	TRBJ2-3	TGTGCTAGCAGCTTGTATGGCGGGGCTAGCGGGGGGGGCGGGACAGATACGCAGTATTTT	CASSLYGGASGGGGTDTQYF
TRBV11-1	NA	NA	13	TRBJ1-2	TGTGCCAGCAGCTTCGGACAGAACTATGGCTACACCTTC	CASSFGQNYGYTF
TRBV11-3	NA	once	13	TRBJ2-1	TGTGCCAGCAGCCCCCTCGAGATATCGGGTCAGTTCTTC	CASSPLEISGQFF
TRBV5-1	NA	NA	16	TRBJ1-1	TGCGCCAGCGCACTAAGACGACGACAGAGGAACACTGAAGCTTTCTTT	CASALRRRQRNTEAFF
TRBV19	TRBD1	NA	16	TRBJ2-1	TGTGCCAGTAGTATCCGGAAAGGGGGCGGGTACAATGAGCAGTTCTTC	CASSIRKGGGYNEQFF
TRBV2	TRBD1	few	15	TRBJ1-5	TGTGCCAGCAGGACAGGGGAGGCTCCCAATCAGCCCCAGCATTTT	CASRTGEAPNQPQHF
TRBV2	TRBD1	NA	15	TRBJ2-7	TGTGCCAGCAGTGAATCAGGGGGCGATCTCTACGAGCAGTACTTC	CASSESGGDLYEQYF
TRBV7-6	TRBD1	NA	15	TRBJ1-4	TGTGCCAGCAGCATTAACCGGGACAGAGGAGAAAAACTGTTTTTT	CASSINRDRGEKLFF
TRBV6-1	TRBD2	NA	14	TRBJ2-1	TGTGCCAGCGGAGGGAGGGAGGGGTGGGATGAGCAGTTCTTC	CASGGREGWDEQFF
TRBV28	TRBD2	NA	14	TRBJ2-7	TGTGCCAGCAGTAACGGGAGGGAGCCCCACGAGCAGTACTTC	CASSNGREPHEQYF
TRBV6-5	NA	NA	15	TRBJ2-1	TGTGCCAGCAGTAGGGGGCAGGGGGAGGTCAATGAGCAGTTCTTC	CASSRGQGEVNEQFF
TRBV10-3	NA	NA	14	TRBJ1-2	TGTGCCATCAGGGAGACACCTCTCAACTATGGCTACACCTTC	CAIRETPLNYGYTF